This paragraph covers one TCR beta chain sequence. The target antigen is unknown. This sample is drawn from a study of T-cell memory formation after mild COVID-19. Study information: TCR clustering was largely donor specific.

V shed 5 bases and J 0 bases; nucleotides not matched to a gene: 8. The CDR3 spans 16 residues. Germline CDR1 and CDR2: SGHTA and FQGNSA. Constant-segment-primed 5'RACE gave TCR alpha and TCR beta cDNA libraries with sample barcodes and UMIs. TCRdb ran MiXCR on the 5' RACE reads and lists one entry per CDR3 protein. The sample holds approximately 260,000 distinct CDR3 sequences, less than 20% seen once. The study's findings and limits: Clones shrinking from day 15 to 85 showed even CD4/CD8 mixes; later expanders tilted CD4+.

This TCR derives from a man in his late teens or twenties who had mild COVID-19 (a few samples of this study predate the infection). Cell type and time point are not known. The sample consisted of PBMCs or a T cell subset sorted from them (not recorded which). This chain connects TRBV7-2 to TRBJ2-3, with 7 bases lining up with TRBD2. CDR3 residues: CASSPRVGGSTDTQYF. In DNA, the CDR3 is TGTGCCAGCAGCCCACGTGTGGGAGGGAGCACAGATACGCAGTATTTT.